Detailed here is one T cell receptor beta chain. Its antigen remains unknown. Library construction involved attaching unique molecular identifiers to individual cDNA molecules, which allowed quantitative, reproducible TCR counting. Authors' data handling: Samples contained a median of roughly 99,000 TCRs, with a range of about 23,224 to 750,000. Each CDR3 protein gets one entry after TCRdb re-called the 5' RACE reads with MiXCR. These V and J calls are TCRdb output, not the study's own analysis. The top ten hold 1.3% to 1.5% of the sample, which has about 140,000 distinct CDR3 sequences, 4.1% seen once. Germline CDR1 is DFQATT and CDR2 is SNEGSKA (reference sequence). V lost 0 bases and J lost 6, with 14 bases in between. This CDR3 contains 14 residues. This specimen belongs to a study of human T cells and chemical hapten exposure. Overall study context: TCR yields per sample varied mostly from small pooled library volume differences. Notes on the study in general: TCRs exceeding 1 in 1000 frequency stayed unchanged with DPC sensitization.

Whole blood that had not been fractionated was the source of extracted total RNA. V gene TRBV20-1 combines with J gene TRBJ1-1; D is unresolved. This clonotype was sampled from a female donor in good health. CDR3 sequence: CSARDRERAAEAFF. CDR3 DNA sequence: TGCAGTGCTAGAGATCGAGAACGTGCGGCTGAAGCTTTCTTT.